The 18 T cell receptor beta chains below all came from one sample that was sequenced in a study of shared clonotypes between healthy human individuals. Measured with immunoSEQ multiplex PCR; TCRdb has only the in-frame clones, and not every one. The sample contains millions of clones, just over 90% of which appear only once. Sequences were obtained from naive CD4+ T cells sorted from blood. The subset here: CD45RA+ positively selected. The receptor source for this set is a young man in good health.

J is TRBJ2-2 and V is TRBV5-4; TRBD1 matches at 7 bases. This CDR3 is built from 18 residues. V was clipped by 0 bases and J by 1 base; unmatched bases: 9. Germline V gene data show CDR1 as SGHNT and CDR2 as YYREEE (reference sequence). The CDR3 DNA reads as TGTGCCAGCAGCTTGGGGGCCGCCCAGGGGGTGAACACCGGGGAGCTGTTTTTT. Translating it yields CASSLGAAQGVNTGELFF. Complete variable domain (other parts from reference TRBV5-4 and TRBJ2-2): ETGVTQSPTHLIKTRGQQVTLRCSSQSGHNTVSWYQQALGQGPQFIFQYYREEENGRGNFPPRFSGLQFPNYSSELNVNALELDDSALYLCASSLGAAQGVNTGELFFGEGSRLTVL.

The rearrangement joins TRBV7-2 to TRBJ2-7; 13 nucleotides match TRBD2. V shed 1 base, J shed 5 bases, and the junction held 5 bases outside the gene matches. The CDR3 covers 16 residues. Germline-derived CDR1 and CDR2 are SGHTA and FQGNSA. The CDR3 sequence: CASSLGLAGGRNEQYF. CDR3 nucleotides: TGTGCCAGCAGCTTAGGACTAGCGGGGGGTCGGAACGAGCAGTACTTC.

This chain connects TRBV9 to TRBJ2-2; D not certain. The CDR3 runs 11 residues. V lost 5 bases to trimming and J lost 4 bases, with 3 bases between them. Germline loops: CDR1 SGDLS, CDR2 YYNGEE. CDR3: CASRTTGELFF. As DNA, the CDR3 is TGTGCCAGCAGAACCACCGGGGAGCTGTTTTTT.

The chain uses TRBV7-3 and TRBJ2-5, with D possibly matching TRBD2 (5 bases). Trimming left V 5 bases short and J 2 bases short, with 9 bases between. The CDR3 covers 13 residues. CDR1 and CDR2 from the germline V gene are SGHTA and FQGTGA. CDR3 in amino acids: CASSHGIQETQYF. In DNA, the CDR3 is TGTGCCAGCAGCCACGGGATACAAGAGACCCAGTACTTC.

The V and J genes are TRBV4-3 and TRBJ2-1; TRBD2 agrees at 12 bases. Germline assignment: CDR1 LGHNA and CDR2 YSLEER. Trimming took 4 bases from V and 9 from J; bases not matched to a gene: 7. The CDR3 covers 15 residues. The CDR3 DNA follows: TGCGCCAGCAGCCCCGGACTAGCGGGATCTGTTGAGCAGTTCTTC. Amino acid sequence: CASSPGLAGSVEQFF.

V gene TRBV5-1 combines with J gene TRBJ2-1; D is possibly TRBD1 (6 bases). CDR1 and CDR2 (germline): SGHRS, YFSETQ. There are 15 residues in the CDR3. V was cut by 6 bases and J by 4 bases, with 17 bases left in between. The CDR3 loop is CASTYLGATYNEQFF. The CDR3 DNA follows: TGCGCCAGCACCTACCTGGGGGCTACTTACAATGAGCAGTTCTTC. Drawing the rest from reference TRBV5-1 and TRBJ2-1, the complete variable domain is KAGVTQTPRYLIKTRGQQVTLSCSPISGHRSVSWYQQTPGQGLQFLFEYFSETQRNKGNFPGRFSGRQFSNSRSEMNVSTLELGDSALYLCASTYLGATYNEQFFGPGTRLTVL.

J is TRBJ2-3 and V is TRBV18, with D uncertain. V was shortened by 3 bases and J by 2 bases, with 9 bases between the two germline ends. This CDR3 is built from 14 residues. Germline V gene sequence: CDR1 KGHSH, CDR2 LQKENI. This CDR3 reads CASSPGQTTDTQYF. The CDR3 coding sequence is TGTGCCAGCTCACCGGGCCAGACCACAGATACGCAGTATTTT.

The chain links TRBV5-6 to TRBJ1-2, with D perhaps matching TRBD1 (5 bases). The V gene lost 1 base and the J gene lost 7 bases, with 14 bases spanning the gap. Germline loops: CDR1 SGHDT, CDR2 YYEEEE. CDR3 size: 14 residues. The CDR3 nucleotides are TGTGCCAGCAGCTTGTTAGGGGTGCAGAGTGGCTACACCTTC. It yields the protein CASSLLGVQSGYTF.

The rearrangement joins TRBV30 to TRBJ2-7; D is ambiguous. With 5 bases removed from V and 9 bases from J, the gap between germline ends came to 20 bases. Germline assignment: CDR1 GTSNPN and CDR2 SVGIG (reference sequence). The CDR3 spans 13 residues. CDR3 bases: TGTGCCTGGCCTGGCCGGCGGTCCCGTCGGCAGTACTTC. Its protein is CAWPGRRSRRQYF.

The gene calls are TRBV27 and TRBJ1-2; a possible D gene is TRBD1 (6 bases). V was pared by 6 bases and J by 8 bases, with 25 bases between. CDR1 is MNHEY, CDR2 SMNVEV, per germline (reference sequence). The CDR3 is 16 amino acids. The CDR3 DNA follows: TGTGCCAGCAGGTTGAGGTCAGGGGTTAGGATAGGGGGCTACACCTTC. It is translated as CASRLRSGVRIGGYTF.

As concerns this clone: The sample has other DNA sequences that encode this CDR3 too. The chain joins TRBV5-1 to TRBJ1-1, with 7 bases that match TRBD1. Germline V gene sequence: CDR1 SGHRS, CDR2 YFSETQ. J gave up 2 bases and V 4 bases, and 8 bases lay outside the gene matches. The CDR3 is 15 amino acids. The CDR3 loop reads CASSIEGGLNTEAFF. The CDR3 coding sequence is TGCGCCAGCAGCATCGAAGGGGGCCTAAACACTGAAGCTTTCTTT.

The rearrangement uses TRBV7-8 and TRBJ2-6; no clear D. Germline CDR1 SGHVS, CDR2 FQNEAQ. V lost 1 base and J 3 bases, leaving 10 bases between the germline ends. The CDR3 runs to 16 residues. The CDR3 protein is CASSLGGYGGANVLTF. In nucleotides, the CDR3 is TGTGCCAGCAGCTTAGGGGGATACGGTGGGGCCAACGTCCTGACTTTC.

The chain links TRBV4-2 to TRBJ1-2, with a possible D match to TRBD1 (6 bases). The germline V and J ends were trimmed by 4 bases and 6 bases, with 12 bases remaining between them. The CDR3 runs to 13 residues. CDR1 is LGHNA, CDR2 YNFKEQ, per germline. CDR3 residues: CASSPQGKDGYTF. The CDR3 DNA reads TGTGCCAGCAGCCCGCAGGGGAAAGATGGCTACACCTTC.

The rearrangement uses TRBV18 and TRBJ1-2; TRBD1 is a possible D gene (5 bases). Germline V gene data show CDR1 as KGHSH and CDR2 as LQKENI. V lost 3 bases and J 7 bases, leaving 18 bases between the germline ends. CDR3 length equals 15 residues. This CDR3 is CASSPGTSETLGYTF. CDR3 nucleotide sequence: TGTGCCAGCTCACCTGGGACGAGCGAGACCCTTGGCTACACCTTC.

This clone was seen only a few times. The V and J genes are TRBV5-1 and TRBJ1-6; a possible D gene is TRBD1 (6 bases). Trimming pared 0 bases from V and 5 bases from J, leaving 9 bases between. The germline gives CDR1 SGHRS, CDR2 YFSETQ. The CDR3 spans 15 residues. The CDR3 spells CASSLEAGDNSPLHF. The DNA for the CDR3 is TGCGCCAGCAGCTTGGAGGCAGGGGATAATTCACCCCTCCACTTT.

The chain uses TRBV14 and TRBJ2-2; D gene ambiguous. The V and J ends lost 0 bases and 4 bases respectively, with 6 bases between them. CDR3 length equals 14 residues. CDR1 and CDR2 (germline): SGHDN, FVKESK. CDR3 loop: CASSQEAATGELFF. In DNA, the CDR3 is TGTGCCAGCAGCCAAGAGGCTGCCACCGGGGAGCTGTTTTTT. The entire variable domain, with the rest obtained from reference TRBV14 and TRBJ2-2, is as follows: EAGVTQFPSHSVIEKGQTVTLRCDPISGHDNLYWYRRVMGKEIKFLLHFVKESKQDESGMPNNRFLAERTGGTYSTLKVQPAELEDSGVYFCASSQEAATGELFFGEGSRLTVL.

The chain is built from TRBV2 and TRBJ1-1; D not certain. CDR1 is SNHLY and CDR2 is FYNNEI in the germline V gene. The CDR3 extends over 14 amino acids. V was shortened by 0 bases and J by 5 bases, with 10 bases between the two germline ends. The CDR3 loop is CASSEATGRTEAFF. CDR3 bases: TGTGCCAGCAGTGAAGCTACGGGGAGGACTGAAGCTTTCTTT.

This chain joins TRBV10-3 and TRBJ1-1, with D tentatively TRBD1 (6 bases). Germline V lookup: CDR1 ENHRY, CDR2 SYGVKD. The CDR3 length is 14 residues. Trimming stripped 6 bases from V and 0 bases from J, with 11 bases between. The CDR3 region is CAISSGTMNTEAFF. The CDR3 nucleotides read TGTGCCATCAGCTCCGGGACAATGAACACTGAAGCTTTCTTT.